One and the same sample provided the 26 T cell receptor beta chains below, sequenced in a study of beta chain features in type 1 diabetes. Expressed TCRB transcripts were sequenced because the isolated RNA had all been reverse transcribed beforehand. The data were produced by immunoSEQ multiplex PCR, yet TCRdb's version contains in-frame clones alone and is incomplete. The table records 860,000 or so clones, roughly 15% of them present only once. The sample was naive CD4+ T cells from blood. The receptor set was obtained from a woman under 30 in good health.

This clone occurred a few times. Other DNA sequences in the same sample also yield this CDR3. The rearrangement joins TRBV6-5 to TRBJ2-1, with 11 bases identical to TRBD1. Per the germline V gene, CDR1 is MNHEY and CDR2 is SVGAGI. V dropped 4 bases and J dropped 2; count of bases not matched to a gene: 1. This CDR3 comprises 15 residues. CDR3 amino acids: CASSSGQGAYNEQFF. Here the CDR3 DNA reads TGTGCCAGCAGTTCGGGACAGGGGGCCTACAATGAGCAGTTCTTC.

This clone was recorded a few times. The J gene is TRBJ2-1, the V gene TRBV4-1; possibly TRBD1 or TRBD2 for D (5 bases each). V lost 1 base and J 7 bases, leaving 14 bases between the germline ends. This CDR3 is 15 amino acids long. Per germline, CDR1 MGHRA and CDR2 YSYEKL. CDR3 sequence: CASSQGRGHGNEQFF. In DNA, the CDR3 is TGCGCCAGCAGCCAAGGTCGGGGCCACGGAAATGAGCAGTTCTTC.

Of note for this clone: Other DNA sequences in this sample translate to the same CDR3. The chain recombines TRBV27 with TRBJ2-6, with D hard to call. This CDR3 spans 13 amino acids. The V and J ends lost 6 bases and 1 base respectively, with 4 bases between them. Per the germline V gene, CDR1 is MNHEY and CDR2 is SMNVEV (reference sequence). Here the CDR3 DNA reads TGTGCCAGCAGGTCATCTGGGGCCAACGTCCTGACTTTC. Translation gives CASRSSGANVLTF. The variable domain in full, with the rest retrieved from reference TRBV27 and TRBJ2-6, is EAQVTQNPRYLITVTGKKLTVTCSQNMNHEYMSWYRQDPGLGLRQIYYSMNVEVTDKGDVPEGYKVSRKEKRNFPLILESPSPNQTSLYFCASRSSGANVLTFGAGSRLTVL.

The chain links TRBV6-6 to TRBJ2-5; 10 nucleotides line up with TRBD1. The CDR3 is made up of 13 amino acids. V gave up 6 bases and J gave up 4 bases; unmatched junction bases: 2. Germline V lookup: CDR1 MNHNY, CDR2 SVGAGI (reference sequence). The CDR3 here is CASSRTGGETQYF. The CDR3 DNA sequence: TGTGCCAGCAGCCGGACAGGGGGAGAGACCCAGTACTTC.

This clone was observed a few times. The chain employs TRBV5-1 and TRBJ1-2; TRBD1 might be the D (6 bases). V lost 4 bases to trimming and J lost 4 bases, with 14 bases between them. From germline, CDR1 is SGHRS and CDR2 YFSETQ. The CDR3 spans 14 residues. The CDR3 sequence: CASSATGQPYGYTF. The DNA of the CDR3 is TGCGCCAGCAGCGCAACAGGACAGCCCTATGGCTACACCTTC.

V and J are TRBV7-2 and TRBJ2-1; 10 bases are a match to TRBD2. Germline CDR1 and CDR2: SGHTA and FQGNSA. The junction had 7 bases not matched to a gene; V was cut back by 1 base and J by 10 bases. This CDR3 region has 15 residues. CDR3 coding DNA: TGTGCCAGCAGCTTAGTGTCTAGCGGGAGTCGGGAGCAGTTCTTC. This translates into CASSLVSSGSREQFF.

The CDR3, as DNA: TGTGCCAGCAGTTTGGGACAGGGGAGTCAGCCCCAGCATTTT. The encoded protein is CASSLGQGSQPQHF. This chain links TRBV25-1 with TRBJ1-5; TRBD1 matches 10 bases. The germline V gene encodes CDR1 MGHDK and CDR2 SYGVNS. The CDR3 is made up of 14 amino acids. J lost 6 bases, V lost 5 bases, and 4 bases had no gene match.

The sample holds a few counts of this clone. V and J are TRBV9 and TRBJ2-1; 11 positions agree with TRBD2. Germline loops: CDR1 SGDLS, CDR2 YYNGEE. Losses at the gene ends were 0 bases for V and 8 bases for J; bases not matched to a gene: 4. The CDR3 sequence is 15 residues long. CDR3 residues: CASSVGLAGWYEQFF. DNA of the CDR3: TGTGCCAGCAGCGTAGGACTAGCGGGATGGTATGAGCAGTTCTTC.

This clone appeared a few times. The same CDR3 arises from other DNA sequences in this sample as well. The V gene is TRBV7-2, the J gene TRBJ2-1, with D possibly matching TRBD1 (5 bases). The CDR3 length is 13 residues. V lost 1 base to trimming and J lost 9 bases, with 10 bases between them. Germline V CDR1 and CDR2: SGHTA, FQGNSA. CDR3 DNA: TGTGCCAGCAGCTTAGGGTTAGGGGTTGAGCAGTTCTTC. Translating gives CASSLGLGVEQFF.

This clone was detected a few times. The rearrangement joins TRBV6-6 to TRBJ1-5, with D unclear. The V gene's germline CDR1 is MNHNY and CDR2 SVGAGI (reference sequence). The CDR3 is 12 amino acids. Trimming left V 2 bases short and J 3 bases short, with 2 bases between. In DNA, the CDR3 is TGTGCCAGCAGTTACGACAATCAGCCCCAGCATTTT. The encoded protein is CASSYDNQPQHF.

The chain carries TRBV4-2 and TRBJ1-4; no clear D gene. CDR3 length equals 12 residues. Germline lookup yields CDR1 LGHNA and CDR2 YNFKEQ. V dropped 7 bases and J dropped 4 bases, with 7 bases sitting between them. The CDR3 reads CASKTLNEKLFF. In DNA form, the CDR3 reads TGTGCCAGCAAGACCCTTAATGAAAAACTGTTTTTT.

This clone occurred a few times. This CDR3 reads CASSQDRVELKAQYF. The CDR3 DNA reads TGTGCCAGCAGTCAGGACAGGGTGGAGCTTAAGGCCCAGTACTTC. The rearrangement uses TRBV2 and TRBJ2-5, with 8 nucleotides matching TRBD1. The CDR3 runs 15 residues. Per the germline V gene, CDR1 is SNHLY and CDR2 is FYNNEI. J gave up 9 bases and V 5 bases, and 14 bases lay outside the gene matches. The full variable domain, with the rest looked up from reference TRBV2 and TRBJ2-5, is EPEVTQTPSHQVTQMGQEVILRCVPISNHLYFYWYRQILGQKVEFLVSFYNNEISEKSEIFDDQFSVERPDGSNFTLKIRSTKLEDSAMYFCASSQDRVELKAQYFGPGTRLLVL.

The chain carries TRBV6-1 and TRBJ2-6, with a weak D call TRBD1 (6 bases). Germline values: CDR1 MNHNS, CDR2 SASEGT. The CDR3 has 17 residues. V shed 4 bases and J shed 0 bases, with 13 bases lying between them. The CDR3 reads CASSAGHYTSGANVLTF. For the CDR3, the DNA is TGTGCCAGCAGTGCGGGACACTACACCTCTGGGGCCAACGTCCTGACTTTC.

The gene calls are TRBV5-1 and TRBJ2-3; TRBD1 is a possible D gene (6 bases). The CDR3 totals 15 residues. CDR1 is SGHRS and CDR2 is YFSETQ in the germline V gene. The V gene lost 0 bases and the J gene lost 4 bases, with 12 bases spanning the gap. The CDR3 DNA sequence: TGCGCCAGCAGCTTGGACGCAACAGGGCCAGATACGCAGTATTTT. Translated, it gives CASSLDATGPDTQYF.

The chain is built from TRBV7-2 and TRBJ2-3; 8 bases map to TRBD2. The length of the CDR3 is 15 residues. The ends lost 2 bases at V and 2 bases at J; junction bases unmatched: 3. Germline-derived CDR1 and CDR2 are SGHTA and FQGNSA. CDR3 region: CASSLTSGFTDTQYF. CDR3 in DNA: TGTGCCAGCAGCTTAACTAGCGGATTCACAGATACGCAGTATTTT.

The DNA for the CDR3 is TGTGCCAGCTCACCGTCCAGGGCAAACAATGAGCAGTTCTTC. This codes for CASSPSRANNEQFF. This rearrangement joins TRBV18 to TRBJ2-1; D possibly corresponds to TRBD1 (5 bases). CDR3 length equals 14 residues. V lost 3 bases and J lost 5, with 11 bases in between. Germline-derived CDR1 and CDR2 are KGHSH and LQKENI.

The table lists this clone with a few counts. The rearrangement joins TRBV5-1 to TRBJ1-1, with unresolved D. Germline V gene sequence: CDR1 SGHRS, CDR2 YFSETQ. The CDR3 sequence is 16 residues long. Trimming left V 1 base short and J 0 bases short, with 13 bases between. The CDR3 DNA is TGCGCCAGCAGCTTGCGGTCGGAACTAATGAACACTGAAGCTTTCTTT. Its protein product is CASSLRSELMNTEAFF. Based on the CDR3 plus reference TRBV5-1 and TRBJ1-1, the full variable domain is KAGVTQTPRYLIKTRGQQVTLSCSPISGHRSVSWYQQTPGQGLQFLFEYFSETQRNKGNFPGRFSGRQFSNSRSEMNVSTLELGDSALYLCASSLRSELMNTEAFFGQGTRLTVV.

A few counts support this clone. The V gene is TRBV5-1, the J gene TRBJ2-2; 7 bases match TRBD2. From germline, CDR1 is SGHRS and CDR2 YFSETQ. Trimming cost V 4 bases and J 4 bases; bases outside gene matches: 10. This CDR3 region has 16 residues. CDR3 sequence: CASSIPGLRSTGELFF. CDR3 in DNA: TGCGCCAGCAGCATTCCGGGACTACGGAGCACCGGGGAGCTGTTTTTT.

This sequence joins TRBV28 and TRBJ2-5, with D possibly TRBD2 on 5 matching bases. The germline gives CDR1 MDHEN, CDR2 SYDVKM. With 3 bases removed from V and 2 bases from J, the gap between germline ends came to 19 bases. The CDR3 extends over 17 amino acids. In nucleotides, the CDR3 is TGTGCCAGCAGTTTCTCGGGGTCCAGTTTAACACAAGAGACCCAGTACTTC. This sequence encodes CASSFSGSSLTQETQYF. The whole variable domain, remainder taken from reference TRBV28 and TRBJ2-5, is DVKVTQSSRYLVKRTGEKVFLECVQDMDHENMFWYRQDPGLGLRLIYFSYDVKMKEKGDIPEGYSVSREKKERFSLILESASTNQTSMYLCASSFSGSSLTQETQYFGPGTRLLVL.

A note on this clone: In the same sample, other DNA sequences code for this CDR3. The chain recombines TRBV7-9 with TRBJ1-3; 9 positions match TRBD1. CDR1 SEHNR and CDR2 FQNEAQ come from the germline V gene (reference sequence). The CDR3 totals 14 residues. Trimming took 5 bases from V and 2 from J; bases not matched to a gene: 1. Written as DNA, the CDR3 is TGTGCCAGCAGCCGGGACAGGGCTGGAAACACCATATATTTT. Amino acid sequence: CASSRDRAGNTIYF.

This clone was detected only a few times. The rearrangement uses TRBV7-6 and TRBJ2-5, with D perhaps matching TRBD1 or TRBD2 (5 bases each). Germline CDR1 is SGHVS and CDR2 is FNYEAQ. V lost 5 bases and J lost 4, with 14 bases in between. The CDR3 runs 14 residues. CDR3 sequence reads: CASSLGSGTETQYF. The CDR3 bases are TGTGCCAGCAGCCTAGGGTCCGGGACAGAGACCCAGTACTTC.

The chain has TRBV7-9 and TRBJ1-1; D remains unclear. The CDR3 consists of 13 residues. Germline-derived CDR1 and CDR2 are SEHNR and FQNEAQ (reference sequence). Trimming removed 7 bases from V and 4 bases from J, with 13 bases in between. CDR3 bases: TGTGCCAGCACCCCAGACCCCGCCACTGAAGCTTTCTTT. Its translation: CASTPDPATEAFF.

This clone was seen a handful of times. The chain combines TRBV4-1 with TRBJ2-1; D is possibly TRBD1 or TRBD2 (5 bases each). V lost 1 base and J lost 0, with 7 bases in between. Germline CDR1 reads MGHRA; CDR2 reads YSYEKL. CDR3 size: 15 residues. In DNA, the CDR3 is TGCGCCAGCAGCCAAGGGGGGAGCTCCTACAATGAGCAGTTCTTC. The encoded protein is CASSQGGSSYNEQFF.

This sequence joins TRBV18 and TRBJ1-2; possibly TRBD1 for D (6 bases). Germline V CDR1 and CDR2: KGHSH, LQKENI. CDR3 length equals 13 residues. Between the trimmed V and J ends, which lost 4 bases and 7 bases, there was a span of 13 bases. The CDR3 loop is CASSLQGSRGYTF. Here the CDR3 DNA reads TGTGCCAGCTCACTACAGGGTTCCCGTGGCTACACCTTC.

The CDR3 DNA sequence: TGCGCCAGCAGCCCCTTCGAGGCCCCTTCCTACGAGCAGTACTTC. Translating gives CASSPFEAPSYEQYF. The chain recombines TRBV4-3 with TRBJ2-7; no firm D call. Trimming pared 4 bases from V and 1 base from J, leaving 14 bases between. CDR3 length: 15 residues. Per germline, CDR1 LGHNA and CDR2 YSLEER.

This clone was recorded a few times. The chain carries TRBV18 and TRBJ2-1; D is possibly TRBD2 (5 bases). This CDR3 has 16 residues. Between the trimmed V and J ends, which lost 0 bases and 0 bases, there was a span of 9 bases. Germline CDR1 KGHSH, CDR2 LQKENI. CDR3 sequence reads: CASSPPSRGSYNEQFF. CDR3 DNA sequence: TGTGCCAGCTCACCACCGTCTCGGGGCTCCTACAATGAGCAGTTCTTC.